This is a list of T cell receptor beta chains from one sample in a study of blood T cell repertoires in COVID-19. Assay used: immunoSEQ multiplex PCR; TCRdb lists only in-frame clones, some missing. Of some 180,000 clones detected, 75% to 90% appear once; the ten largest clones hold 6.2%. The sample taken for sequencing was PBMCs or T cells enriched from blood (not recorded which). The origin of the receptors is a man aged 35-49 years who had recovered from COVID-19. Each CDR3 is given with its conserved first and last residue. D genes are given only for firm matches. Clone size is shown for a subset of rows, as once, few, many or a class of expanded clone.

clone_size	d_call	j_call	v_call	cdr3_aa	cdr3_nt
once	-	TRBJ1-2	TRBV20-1	CSAADTNGYTF	TGCAGTGCAGCTGACACAAATGGCTACACCTTC
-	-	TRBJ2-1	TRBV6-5	CASSYSGTPGYNEQFF	TGTGCCAGCAGTTACTCGGGGACACCTGGCTACAATGAGCAGTTCTTC
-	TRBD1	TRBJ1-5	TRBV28	CASSHMQTTGQPQHF	TGTGCCAGCAGTCACATGCAAACGACAGGGCAGCCCCAGCATTTT
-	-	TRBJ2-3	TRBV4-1	CASSQRPGTDTQYF	TGCGCCAGCAGCCAGAGGCCAGGCACAGATACGCAGTATTTT
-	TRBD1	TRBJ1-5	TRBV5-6	CASSFSTGGYQPQHF	TGTGCCAGCAGCTTCTCGACAGGGGGGTATCAGCCCCAGCATTTT
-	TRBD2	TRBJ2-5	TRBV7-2	CASSLTAGGETQYF	TGTGCCAGCAGCTTAACAGCGGGAGGAGAGACCCAGTACTTC
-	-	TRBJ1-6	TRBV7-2	CASSRSSYNSPLHF	TGTGCCAGCAGCCGGAGCTCCTATAATTCACCCCTCCACTTT
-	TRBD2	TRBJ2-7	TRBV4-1	CASSQVLAGDLYEQYF	TGCGCCAGCAGCCAAGTACTAGCGGGAGACCTCTACGAGCAGTACTTC
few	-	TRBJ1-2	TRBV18	CASSPPGKGDYGYTF	TGTGCCAGCTCACCACCAGGCAAAGGGGACTATGGCTACACCTTC
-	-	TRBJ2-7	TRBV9	CASSVGPGLGEQYF	TGTGCCAGCAGCGTAGGGCCAGGGTTGGGCGAGCAGTACTTC
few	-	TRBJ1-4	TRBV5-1	CASSFEASAEKLFF	TGCGCCAGCAGCTTTGAGGCATCGGCTGAAAAACTGTTTTTT
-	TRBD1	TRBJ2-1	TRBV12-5	CASGPRTGRSYNEQFF	TGTGCTAGTGGCCCCCGGACAGGGAGGTCCTACAATGAGCAGTTCTTC
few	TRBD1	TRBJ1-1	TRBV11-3	CASSSTQGANTEAFF	TGTGCCAGCAGCTCCACACAGGGGGCCAACACTGAAGCTTTCTTT
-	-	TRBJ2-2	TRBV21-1	CASNVQDATGELFF	TGTGCCAGCAATGTACAGGATGCCACCGGGGAGCTGTTTTTT
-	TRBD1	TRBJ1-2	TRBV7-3	CASSPLGAGGDYGYTF	TGTGCCAGCAGCCCCCTCGGGGCAGGGGGCGACTATGGCTACACCTTC
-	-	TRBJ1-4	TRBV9	CASSVGAGTNEKLFF	TGTGCCAGCAGCGTAGGAGCAGGGACTAATGAAAAACTGTTTTTT
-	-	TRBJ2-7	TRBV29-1	CSVDGRGDEQYF	TGCAGCGTTGATGGCAGGGGGGACGAGCAGTACTTC
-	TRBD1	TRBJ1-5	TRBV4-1	CASSRDREALGPQHF	TGCGCCAGCAGTCGGGACAGGGAAGCATTGGGGCCCCAGCATTTT
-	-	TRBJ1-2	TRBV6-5	CASSYWFGSDYGYTF	TGTGCCAGCAGTTACTGGTTCGGGTCAGATTATGGCTACACCTTC
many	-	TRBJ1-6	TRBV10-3	CAISGRNSPLHF	TGTGCCATCAGTGGGAGGAATTCACCCCTCCACTTT
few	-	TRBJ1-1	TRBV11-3	CASTPLGDGGEAFF	TGTGCCAGCACCCCCCTAGGGGACGGGGGTGAAGCTTTCTTT
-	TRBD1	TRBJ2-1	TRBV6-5	CASRPDRGDSNEQFF	TGTGCCAGCAGACCAGACAGGGGGGATTCCAATGAGCAGTTCTTC
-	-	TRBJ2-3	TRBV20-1	CSASKRSVSTDTQYF	TGCAGTGCTAGTAAAAGATCGGTGAGCACAGATACGCAGTATTTT
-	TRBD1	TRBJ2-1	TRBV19	CASSIDLGQIYNEQFF	TGTGCCAGTAGTATAGATCTGGGACAGATATACAATGAGCAGTTCTTC
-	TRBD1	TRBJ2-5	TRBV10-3	CAISDQTGKGQETQYF	TGTGCCATCAGTGACCAGACAGGGAAAGGACAAGAGACCCAGTACTTC
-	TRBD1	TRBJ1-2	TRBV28	CATQSGQGHGYTF	TGTGCCACCCAATCGGGACAGGGGCATGGCTACACCTTC
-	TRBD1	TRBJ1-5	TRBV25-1	CASSETGGQPQHF	TGTGCCAGCAGTGAAACAGGGGGACAGCCCCAGCATTTT
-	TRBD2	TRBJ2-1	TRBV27	CASSQLAVYNEQFF	TGTGCCAGCAGTCAACTAGCGGTATACAATGAGCAGTTCTTC
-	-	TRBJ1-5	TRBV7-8	CASSYSGTEPQHF	TGTGCCAGCAGCTATTCAGGAACAGAACCCCAGCATTTT
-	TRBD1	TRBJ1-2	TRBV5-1	CASSSETGNYGYTF	TGCGCCAGCAGCAGCGAGACAGGGAACTATGGCTACACCTTC
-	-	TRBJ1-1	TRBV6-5	CATGNTEAFF	TGTGCCACCGGTAACACTGAAGCTTTCTTT
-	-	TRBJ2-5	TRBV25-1	CASSTGKGETQYF	TGTGCCAGCAGTACAGGGAAAGGAGAGACCCAGTACTTC
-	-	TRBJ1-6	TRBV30	CAWMAGSNSPLHF	TGTGCCTGGATGGCAGGGTCTAATTCACCCCTCCACTTT
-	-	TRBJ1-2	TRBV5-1	CASSLGTENYGYTF	TGCGCCAGCAGCTTGGGGACAGAGAACTATGGCTACACCTTC
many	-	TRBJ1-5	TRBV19	CASSATPWAGGGNQPQHF	TGTGCCAGTAGTGCCACCCCTTGGGCTGGAGGGGGCAATCAGCCCCAGCATTTT
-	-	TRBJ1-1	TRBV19	CASTRGGLYTEAFF	TGTGCCAGTACCCGGGGGGGTTTGTACACTGAAGCTTTCTTT
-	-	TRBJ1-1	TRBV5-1	CASSLEGTLNTEAFF	TGCGCCAGCAGCTTGGAAGGGACTCTGAACACTGAAGCTTTCTTT
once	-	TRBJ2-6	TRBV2	CASRGTSLLSGANVLTF	TGTGCCAGCAGGGGGACAAGTCTTCTATCGGGGGCCAACGTCCTGACTTTC
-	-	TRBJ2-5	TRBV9	CASSVVGSGQETQYF	TGTGCCAGCAGCGTAGTGGGTAGCGGCCAAGAGACCCAGTACTTC
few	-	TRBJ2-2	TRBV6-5	CASRRGGADTGELFF	TGTGCCAGCAGGAGGGGGGGAGCGGACACCGGGGAGCTGTTTTTT
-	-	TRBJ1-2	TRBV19	CASSIDRGGGNGYTF	TGTGCCAGTAGTATAGATCGAGGAGGCGGGAATGGCTACACCTTC
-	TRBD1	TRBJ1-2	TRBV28	CASSLRDRVRGYTF	TGTGCCAGCAGTCTCCGGGACAGGGTGCGTGGCTACACCTTC
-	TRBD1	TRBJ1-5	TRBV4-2	CASSSHRGENQPQHF	TGTGCCAGCAGCTCCCACAGGGGTGAAAATCAGCCCCAGCATTTT
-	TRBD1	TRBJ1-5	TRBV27	CASRTGGGQPQHF	TGTGCCAGCAGGACAGGGGGCGGACAGCCCCAGCATTTT
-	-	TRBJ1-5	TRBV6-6	CASRQKTDQPQHF	TGTGCCAGCAGACAAAAGACAGATCAGCCCCAGCATTTT
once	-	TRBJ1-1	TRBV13	CASSLGRDAFF	TGTGCCAGCAGCTTAGGGCGGGACGCTTTCTTT
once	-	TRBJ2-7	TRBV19	CASSIIGGYEQYF	TGTGCCAGTAGTATAATCGGAGGTTACGAGCAGTACTTC
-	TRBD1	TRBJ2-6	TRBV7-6	CASSLWGDRDLSGANVLTF	TGTGCCAGCAGCTTATGGGGAGACAGGGACCTCTCTGGGGCCAACGTCCTGACTTTC
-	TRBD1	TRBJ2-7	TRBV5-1	CASRPSPGTDPSGQYF	TGCGCCAGCAGACCCTCCCCTGGGACAGACCCGAGCGGGCAGTACTTC
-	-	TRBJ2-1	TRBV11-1	CASSSASGGLGQFF	TGTGCCAGCAGCTCCGCATCCGGGGGACTTGGCCAGTTCTTC
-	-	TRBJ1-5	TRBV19	CASSIGATGIGQPQHF	TGTGCCAGTAGTATCGGGGCTACAGGGATAGGACAGCCCCAGCATTTT
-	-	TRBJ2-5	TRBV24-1	CATSDSLEGATQYF	TGTGCCACCAGTGATTCTCTCGAAGGGGCGACCCAGTACTTC
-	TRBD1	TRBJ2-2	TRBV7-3	CASSLTGDPNTGELFF	TGTGCCAGCAGTTTGACAGGGGACCCGAACACCGGGGAGCTGTTTTTT
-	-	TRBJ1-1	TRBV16	CASSPTRQANTEAFF	TGTGCCAGCAGCCCGACCCGACAGGCGAACACTGAAGCTTTCTTT
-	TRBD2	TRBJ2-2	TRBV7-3	CASSRSGTSGTGELFF	TGTGCCAGCAGCCGATCCGGGACTAGCGGTACCGGGGAGCTGTTTTTT
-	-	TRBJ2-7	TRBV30	CACRRRGFQEEQYF	TGTGCCTGCCGAAGGCGGGGATTCCAAGAAGAGCAGTACTTC